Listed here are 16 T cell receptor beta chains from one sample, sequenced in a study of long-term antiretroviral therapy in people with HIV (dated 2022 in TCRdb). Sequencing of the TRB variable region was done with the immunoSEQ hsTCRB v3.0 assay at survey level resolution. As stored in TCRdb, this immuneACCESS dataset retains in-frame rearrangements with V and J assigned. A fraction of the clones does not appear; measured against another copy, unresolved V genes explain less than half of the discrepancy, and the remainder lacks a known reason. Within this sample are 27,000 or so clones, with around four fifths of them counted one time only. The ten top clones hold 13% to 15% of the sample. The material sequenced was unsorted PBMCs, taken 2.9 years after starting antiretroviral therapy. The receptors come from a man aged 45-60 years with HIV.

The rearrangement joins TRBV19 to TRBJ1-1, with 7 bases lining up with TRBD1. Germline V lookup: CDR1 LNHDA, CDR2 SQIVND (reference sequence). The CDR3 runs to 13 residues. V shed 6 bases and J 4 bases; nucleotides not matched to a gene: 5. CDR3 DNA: TGTGCCAGTAGACCCGCAGGGGGCACTGAAGCTTTCTTT. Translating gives CASRPAGGTEAFF.

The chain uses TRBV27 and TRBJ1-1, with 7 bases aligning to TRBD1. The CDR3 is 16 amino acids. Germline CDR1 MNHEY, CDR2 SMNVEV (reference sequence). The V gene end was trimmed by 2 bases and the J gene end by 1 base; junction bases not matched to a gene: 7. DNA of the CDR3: TGTGCCAGCAGTTTAGGGAACAGGGGAGGGAACACTGAAGCTTTCTTT. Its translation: CASSLGNRGGNTEAFF.

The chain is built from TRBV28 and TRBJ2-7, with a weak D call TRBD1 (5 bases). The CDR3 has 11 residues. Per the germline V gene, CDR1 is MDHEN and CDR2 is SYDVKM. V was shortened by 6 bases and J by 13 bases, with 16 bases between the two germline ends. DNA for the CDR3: TGTGCCAGCAGCTTAGACAGAACGGTATACTTC. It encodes CASSLDRTVYF.

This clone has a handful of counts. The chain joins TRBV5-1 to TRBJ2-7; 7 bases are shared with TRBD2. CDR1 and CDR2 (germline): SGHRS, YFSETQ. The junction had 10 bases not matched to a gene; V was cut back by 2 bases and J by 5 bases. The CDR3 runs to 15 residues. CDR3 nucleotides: TGCGCCAGCAGCTTTGGAAGGGAGGGCTTCGACGAGCAGTACTTC. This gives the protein CASSFGREGFDEQYF.

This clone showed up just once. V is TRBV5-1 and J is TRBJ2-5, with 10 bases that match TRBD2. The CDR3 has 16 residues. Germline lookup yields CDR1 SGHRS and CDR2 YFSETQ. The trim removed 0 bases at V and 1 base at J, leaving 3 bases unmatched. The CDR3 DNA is TGCGCCAGCAGCTTGGGAGCGGGGGGGCGCCAAGAGACCCAGTACTTC. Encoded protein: CASSLGAGGRQETQYF.

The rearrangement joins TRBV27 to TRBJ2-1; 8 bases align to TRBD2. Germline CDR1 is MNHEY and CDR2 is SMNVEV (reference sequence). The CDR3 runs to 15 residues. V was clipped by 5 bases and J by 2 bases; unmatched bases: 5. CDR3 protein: CASSLAGGTYNEQFF. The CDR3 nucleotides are TGTGCCAGCAGTCTGGCGGGGGGTACCTACAATGAGCAGTTCTTC.

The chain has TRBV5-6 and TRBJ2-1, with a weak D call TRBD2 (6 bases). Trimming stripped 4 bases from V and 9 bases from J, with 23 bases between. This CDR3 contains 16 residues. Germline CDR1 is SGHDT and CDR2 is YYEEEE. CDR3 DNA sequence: TGTGCCAGCAGCGCCGGGGGTACCCCTTTTACCGGTGAGCAGTTCTTC. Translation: CASSAGGTPFTGEQFF.

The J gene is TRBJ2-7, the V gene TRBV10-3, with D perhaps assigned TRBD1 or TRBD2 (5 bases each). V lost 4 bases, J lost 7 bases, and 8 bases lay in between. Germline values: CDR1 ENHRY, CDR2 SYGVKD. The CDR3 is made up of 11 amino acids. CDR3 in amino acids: CAISGDEEQYF. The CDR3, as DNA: TGTGCCATCAGTGGGGACGAGGAGCAGTACTTC.

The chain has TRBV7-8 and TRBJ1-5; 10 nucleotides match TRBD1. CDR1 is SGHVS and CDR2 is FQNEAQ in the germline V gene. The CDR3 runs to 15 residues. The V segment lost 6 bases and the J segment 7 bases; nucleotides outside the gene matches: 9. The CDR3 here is CASSPVPGQGQPQHF. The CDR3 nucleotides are TGTGCCAGCAGTCCAGTTCCGGGACAGGGGCAGCCCCAGCATTTT. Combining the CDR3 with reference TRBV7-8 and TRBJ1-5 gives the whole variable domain GAGVSQSPRYKVAKRGQDVALRCDPISGHVSLFWYQQALGQGPEFLTYFQNEAQLDKSGLPSDRFFAERPEGSVSTLKIQRTQQEDSAVYLCASSPVPGQGQPQHFGDGTRLSIL.

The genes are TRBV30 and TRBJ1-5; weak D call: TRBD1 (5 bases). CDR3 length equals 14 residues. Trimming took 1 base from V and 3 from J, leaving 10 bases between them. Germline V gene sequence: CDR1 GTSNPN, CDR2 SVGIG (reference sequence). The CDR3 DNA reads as TGTGCCTGGAGTGGAACAGGTCTCAATCAGCCCCAGCATTTT. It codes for CAWSGTGLNQPQHF.

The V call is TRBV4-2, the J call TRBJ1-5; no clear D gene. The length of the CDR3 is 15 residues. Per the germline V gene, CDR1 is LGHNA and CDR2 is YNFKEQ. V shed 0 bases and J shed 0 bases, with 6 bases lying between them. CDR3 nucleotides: TGTGCCAGCAGCCAAGAGGAATATAGCAATCAGCCCCAGCATTTT. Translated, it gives CASSQEEYSNQPQHF.

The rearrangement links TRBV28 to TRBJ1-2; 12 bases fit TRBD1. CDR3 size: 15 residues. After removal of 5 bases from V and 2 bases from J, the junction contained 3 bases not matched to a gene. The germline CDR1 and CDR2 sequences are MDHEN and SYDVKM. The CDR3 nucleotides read TGTGCCAGCAGTAAAGGGACAGGGGGCAACTATGGCTACACCTTC. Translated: CASSKGTGGNYGYTF.

CDR3 DNA sequence: TGTGCCAGCAGCCTAAGGGCGCAAGAGACCCAGTACTTC. Translating gives CASSLRAQETQYF. The gene calls are TRBV7-2 and TRBJ2-5; D is unresolved. Trimming stripped 5 bases from V and 2 bases from J, with 9 bases between. The germline CDR1 and CDR2 sequences are SGHTA and FQGNSA. The CDR3 has 13 residues.

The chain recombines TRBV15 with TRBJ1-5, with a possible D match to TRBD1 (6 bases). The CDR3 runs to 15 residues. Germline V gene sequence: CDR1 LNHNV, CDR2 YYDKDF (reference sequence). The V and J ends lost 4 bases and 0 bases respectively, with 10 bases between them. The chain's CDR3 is CATSTQGYSNQPQHF. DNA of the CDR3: TGTGCCACCAGCACACAGGGTTATAGCAATCAGCCCCAGCATTTT.

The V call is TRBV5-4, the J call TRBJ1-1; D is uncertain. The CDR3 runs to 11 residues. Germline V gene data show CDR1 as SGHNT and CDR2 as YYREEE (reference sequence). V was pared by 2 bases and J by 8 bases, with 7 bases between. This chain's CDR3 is CASSLEQEAFF. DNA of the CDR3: TGTGCCAGCAGCTTAGAACAGGAAGCTTTCTTT. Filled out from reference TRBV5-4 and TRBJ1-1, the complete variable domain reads ETGVTQSPTHLIKTRGQQVTLRCSSQSGHNTVSWYQQALGQGPQFIFQYYREEENGRGNFPPRFSGLQFPNYSSELNVNALELDDSALYLCASSLEQEAFFGQGTRLTVV.

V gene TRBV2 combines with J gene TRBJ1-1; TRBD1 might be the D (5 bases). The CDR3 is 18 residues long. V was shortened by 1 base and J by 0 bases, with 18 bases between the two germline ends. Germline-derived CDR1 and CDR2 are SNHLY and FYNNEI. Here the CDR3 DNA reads TGTGCCAGCAGTGAAGGATCTTGGGGGGGAGGTTTGAACACTGAAGCTTTCTTT. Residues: CASSEGSWGGGLNTEAFF. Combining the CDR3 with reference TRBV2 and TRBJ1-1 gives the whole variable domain EPEVTQTPSHQVTQMGQEVILRCVPISNHLYFYWYRQILGQKVEFLVSFYNNEISEKSEIFDDQFSVERPDGSNFTLKIRSTKLEDSAMYFCASSEGSWGGGLNTEAFFGQGTRLTVV.